This TCR beta chain came from a study of beta chain features in type 1 diabetes. Findings and limits, study-wide: Researchers could not determine here whether HLA type influences TCRB rearrangement. The naive, central memory and Treg TCRB repertoires of patients appeared to be more similar to one another than those of healthy donors. The study found fewer insertions and more deletions at VDJ junctions in type 1 diabetes patients.

Isolated RNA was reverse transcribed in full, so expressed TCRB transcripts were sequenced. Assay: immunoSEQ multiplex PCR; the TCRdb copy retains only in-frame clones and omits some. The table has 150,000 to 190,000 clones, roughly 10% seen once. This clone appeared a few times. Its cognate antigen is unknown. V trimming: 5 bases; J trimming: 9 bases; junction bases outside the gene matches: 11. Germline V gives CDR1 SGHRS, CDR2 YFSETQ. This CDR3 has 15 amino acids. V usage is TRBV5-1 and J usage is TRBJ2-1; 10 bases line up with TRBD1. The sequencing sample was made of central memory CD4+ T cells from blood. The TCR originated in a man between 18 and 29 years old in good health. Here the CDR3 reads CASSFWDRGYGEQFF. In DNA form, the CDR3 reads TGCGCCAGCAGTTTTTGGGACAGGGGCTACGGTGAGCAGTTCTTC.